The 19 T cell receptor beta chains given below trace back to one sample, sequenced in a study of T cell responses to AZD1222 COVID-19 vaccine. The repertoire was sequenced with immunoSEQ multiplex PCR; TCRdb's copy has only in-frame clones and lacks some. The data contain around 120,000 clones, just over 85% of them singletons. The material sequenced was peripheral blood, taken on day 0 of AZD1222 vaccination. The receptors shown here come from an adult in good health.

This CDR3 is CASRVQGAGGYTF. CDR3 nucleotide sequence: TGTGCCAGCAGGGTACAGGGGGCGGGCGGCTACACCTTC. The chain uses TRBV2 and TRBJ1-2, with 9 bases that match TRBD1. CDR3 length: 13 amino acids. Germline values: CDR1 SNHLY, CDR2 FYNNEI. The ends lost 6 bases at V and 8 bases at J; junction bases unmatched: 7.

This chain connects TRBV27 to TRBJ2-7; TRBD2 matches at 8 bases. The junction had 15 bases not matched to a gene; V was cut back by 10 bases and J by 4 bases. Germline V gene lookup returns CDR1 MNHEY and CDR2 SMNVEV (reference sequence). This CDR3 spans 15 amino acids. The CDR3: CATSSLLGLAYEQYF. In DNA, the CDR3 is TGTGCCACCTCGAGCCTTCTTGGACTAGCTTACGAGCAGTACTTC.

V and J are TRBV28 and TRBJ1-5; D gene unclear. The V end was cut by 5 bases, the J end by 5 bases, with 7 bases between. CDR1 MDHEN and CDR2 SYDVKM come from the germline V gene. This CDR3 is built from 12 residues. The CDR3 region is CASSAQYQPQHF. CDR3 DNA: TGTGCCAGCAGTGCCCAGTATCAGCCCCAGCATTTT.

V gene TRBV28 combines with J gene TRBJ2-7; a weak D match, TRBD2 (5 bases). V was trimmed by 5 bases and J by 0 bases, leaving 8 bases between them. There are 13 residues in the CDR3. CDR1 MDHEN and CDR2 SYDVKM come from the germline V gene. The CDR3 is CASSAGNSYEQYF. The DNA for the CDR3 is TGTGCCAGCAGTGCCGGGAACTCCTACGAGCAGTACTTC.

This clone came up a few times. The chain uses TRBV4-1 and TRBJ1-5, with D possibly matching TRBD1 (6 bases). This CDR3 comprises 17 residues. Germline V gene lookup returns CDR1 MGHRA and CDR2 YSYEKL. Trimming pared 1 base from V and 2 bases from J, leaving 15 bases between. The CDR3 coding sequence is TGCGCCAGCAGCCAAGGGCCCTCCGGGGGCGGCAATCAGCCCCAGCATTTT. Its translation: CASSQGPSGGGNQPQHF.

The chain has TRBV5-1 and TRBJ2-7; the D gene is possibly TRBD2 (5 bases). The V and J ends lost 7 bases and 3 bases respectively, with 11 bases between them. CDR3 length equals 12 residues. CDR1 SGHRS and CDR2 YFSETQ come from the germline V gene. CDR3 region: CASRNEGYEQYF. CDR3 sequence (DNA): TGCGCCAGCCGAAACGAGGGCTACGAGCAGTACTTC.

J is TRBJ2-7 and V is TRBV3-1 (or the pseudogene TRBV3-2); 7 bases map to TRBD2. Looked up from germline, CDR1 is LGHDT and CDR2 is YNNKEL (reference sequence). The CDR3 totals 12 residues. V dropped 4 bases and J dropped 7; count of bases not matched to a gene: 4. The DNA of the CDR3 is TGTGCCAGCAGCCCGAGGCGGGGGGAGCAGTACTTC. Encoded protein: CASSPRRGEQYF.

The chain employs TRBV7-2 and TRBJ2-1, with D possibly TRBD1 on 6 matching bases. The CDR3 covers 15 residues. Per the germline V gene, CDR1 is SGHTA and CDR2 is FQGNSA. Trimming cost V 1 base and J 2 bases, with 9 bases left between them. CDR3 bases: TGTGCCAGCAGCTTAGAGGGGGTCACCTACAATGAGCAGTTCTTC. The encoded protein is CASSLEGVTYNEQFF.

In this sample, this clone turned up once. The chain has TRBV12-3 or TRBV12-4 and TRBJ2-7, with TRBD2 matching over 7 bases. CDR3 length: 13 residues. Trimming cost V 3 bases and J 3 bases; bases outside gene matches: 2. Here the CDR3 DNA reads TGTGCCAGCAGTTTGGGGGGGGACTACGAGCAGTACTTC. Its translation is CASSLGGDYEQYF.

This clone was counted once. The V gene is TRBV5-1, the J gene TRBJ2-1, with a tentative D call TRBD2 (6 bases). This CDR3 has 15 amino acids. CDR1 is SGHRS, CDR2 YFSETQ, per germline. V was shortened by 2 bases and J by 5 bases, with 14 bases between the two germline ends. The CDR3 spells CASSLTGDPNNEQFF. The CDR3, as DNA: TGCGCCAGCAGCTTAACGGGAGATCCTAACAATGAGCAGTTCTTC.

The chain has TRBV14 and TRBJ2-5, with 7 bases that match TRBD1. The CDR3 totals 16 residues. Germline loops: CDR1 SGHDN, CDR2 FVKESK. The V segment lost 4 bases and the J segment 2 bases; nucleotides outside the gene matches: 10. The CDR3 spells CASSPLGQVAQETQYF. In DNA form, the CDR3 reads TGTGCCAGCAGCCCCCTCGGACAGGTCGCGCAAGAGACCCAGTACTTC. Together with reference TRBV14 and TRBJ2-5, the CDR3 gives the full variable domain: EAGVTQFPSHSVIEKGQTVTLRCDPISGHDNLYWYRRVMGKEIKFLLHFVKESKQDESGMPNNRFLAERTGGTYSTLKVQPAELEDSGVYFCASSPLGQVAQETQYFGPGTRLLVL.

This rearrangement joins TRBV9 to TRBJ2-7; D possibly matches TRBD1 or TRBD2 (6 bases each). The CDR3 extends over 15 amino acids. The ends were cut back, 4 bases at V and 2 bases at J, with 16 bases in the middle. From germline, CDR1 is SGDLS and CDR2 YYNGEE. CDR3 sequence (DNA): TGTGCCAGCAGCCCTCGGTGGGGGGCCACCTACGAGCAGTACTTC. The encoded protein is CASSPRWGATYEQYF.

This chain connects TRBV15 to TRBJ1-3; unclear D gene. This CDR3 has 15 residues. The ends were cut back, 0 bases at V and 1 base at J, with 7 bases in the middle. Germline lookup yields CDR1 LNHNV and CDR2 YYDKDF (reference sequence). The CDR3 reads CATSRDANSGNTIYF. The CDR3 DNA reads TGTGCCACCAGCAGAGATGCGAATTCTGGAAACACCATATATTTT.

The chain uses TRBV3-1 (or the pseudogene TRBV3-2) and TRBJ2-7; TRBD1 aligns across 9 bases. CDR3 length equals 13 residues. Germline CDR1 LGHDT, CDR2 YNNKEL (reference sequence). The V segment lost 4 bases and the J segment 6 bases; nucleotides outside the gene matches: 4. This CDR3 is CASSRGTGSEQYF. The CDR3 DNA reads TGTGCCAGCAGCCGAGGGACAGGGTCCGAGCAGTACTTC.

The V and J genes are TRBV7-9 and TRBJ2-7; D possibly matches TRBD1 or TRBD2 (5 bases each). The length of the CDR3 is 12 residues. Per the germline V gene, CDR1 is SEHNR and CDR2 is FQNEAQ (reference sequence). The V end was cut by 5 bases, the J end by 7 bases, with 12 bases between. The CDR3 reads CASSRAEGEQYF. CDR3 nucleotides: TGTGCCAGCAGCCGCGCCGAGGGGGAGCAGTACTTC. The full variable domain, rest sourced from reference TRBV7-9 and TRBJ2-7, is DTGVSQNPRHKITKRGQNVTFRCDPISEHNRLYWYRQTLGQGPEFLTYFQNEAQLEKSRLLSDRFSAERPKGSFSTLEIQRTEQGDSAMYLCASSRAEGEQYFGPGTRLTVT.

As DNA, the CDR3 is TGTGCCAGCAGCTCCCGCGCGGGAGGGGAGGAGACCCAGTACTTC. It specifies CASSSRAGGEETQYF. The rearrangement links TRBV13 to TRBJ2-5; 9 bases align to TRBD2. Germline CDR1 PRHDT, CDR2 FYEKMQ (reference sequence). This CDR3 region has 15 residues. Unmatched junction bases numbered 8, after V lost 4 bases and J lost 5 bases. Full variable domain (remainder filled in from reference TRBV13 and TRBJ2-5): AAGVIQSPRHLIKEKRETATLKCYPIPRHDTVYWYQQGPGQDPQFLISFYEKMQSDKGSIPDRFSAQQFSDYHSELNMSSLELGDSALYFCASSSRAGGEETQYFGPGTRLLVL.

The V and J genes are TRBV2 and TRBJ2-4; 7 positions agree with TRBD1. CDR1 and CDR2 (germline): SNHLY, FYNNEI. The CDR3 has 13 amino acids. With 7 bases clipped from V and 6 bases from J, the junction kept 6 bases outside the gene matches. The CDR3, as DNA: TGTGCCAGCATATCGGACAGGAGAAACATTCAGTACTTC. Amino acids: CASISDRRNIQYF.

The chain's CDR3 is CASTPWTSSTDTQYF. CDR3 bases: TGCGCCAGCACCCCGTGGACTTCTAGCACAGATACGCAGTATTTT. The rearrangement joins TRBV5-1 to TRBJ2-3, with D perhaps matching TRBD2 (5 bases). Germline lookup yields CDR1 SGHRS and CDR2 YFSETQ. V shed 6 bases and J shed 0 bases, with 14 bases lying between them. The CDR3 is 15 residues long.

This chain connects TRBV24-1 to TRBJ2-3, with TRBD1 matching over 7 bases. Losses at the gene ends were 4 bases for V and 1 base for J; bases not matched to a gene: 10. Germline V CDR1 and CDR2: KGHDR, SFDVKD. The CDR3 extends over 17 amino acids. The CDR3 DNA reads TGTGCCACCAGTGACACCGGGACAGTCTGGGGCACAGATACGCAGTATTTT. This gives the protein CATSDTGTVWGTDTQYF.